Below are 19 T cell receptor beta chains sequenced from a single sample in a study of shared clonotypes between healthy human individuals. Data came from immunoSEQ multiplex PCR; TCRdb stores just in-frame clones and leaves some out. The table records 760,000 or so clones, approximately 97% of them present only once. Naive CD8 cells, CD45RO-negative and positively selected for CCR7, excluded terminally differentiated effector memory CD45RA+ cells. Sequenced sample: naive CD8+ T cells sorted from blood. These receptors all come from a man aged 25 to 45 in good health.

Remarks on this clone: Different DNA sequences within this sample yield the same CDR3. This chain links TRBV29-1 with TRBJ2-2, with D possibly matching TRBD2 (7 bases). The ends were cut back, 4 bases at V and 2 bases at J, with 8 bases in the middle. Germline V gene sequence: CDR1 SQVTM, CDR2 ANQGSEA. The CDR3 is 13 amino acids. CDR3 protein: CSVAGGNTGELFF. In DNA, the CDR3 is TGCAGCGTTGCGGGGGGCAACACCGGGGAGCTGTTTTTT.

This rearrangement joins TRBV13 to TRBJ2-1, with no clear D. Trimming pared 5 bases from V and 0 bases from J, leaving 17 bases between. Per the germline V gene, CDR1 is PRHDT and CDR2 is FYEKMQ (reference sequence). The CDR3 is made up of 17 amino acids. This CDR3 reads CASSPDSRTSSYNEQFF. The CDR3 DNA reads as TGTGCCAGCAGCCCCGACTCGCGGACGAGCTCCTACAATGAGCAGTTCTTC.

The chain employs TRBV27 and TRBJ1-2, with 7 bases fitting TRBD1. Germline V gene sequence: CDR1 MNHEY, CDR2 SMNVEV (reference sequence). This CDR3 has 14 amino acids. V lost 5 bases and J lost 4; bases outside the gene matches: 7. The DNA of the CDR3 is TGTGCCAGCAGTATCAGGGGGGCAGGCTATGGCTACACCTTC. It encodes CASSIRGAGYGYTF.

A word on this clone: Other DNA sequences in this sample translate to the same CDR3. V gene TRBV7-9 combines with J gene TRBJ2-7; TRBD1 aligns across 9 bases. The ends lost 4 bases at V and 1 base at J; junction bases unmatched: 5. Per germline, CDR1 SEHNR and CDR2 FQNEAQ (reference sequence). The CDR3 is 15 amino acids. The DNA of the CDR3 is TGTGCCAGCAGCTCACCTGGACAGGGGTCCTACGAGCAGTACTTC. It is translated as CASSSPGQGSYEQYF.

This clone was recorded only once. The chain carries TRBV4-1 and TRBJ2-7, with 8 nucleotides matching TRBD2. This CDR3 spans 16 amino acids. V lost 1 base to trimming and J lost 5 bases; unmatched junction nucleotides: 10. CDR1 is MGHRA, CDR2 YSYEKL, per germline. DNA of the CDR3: TGCGCCAGCAGCCAAGTTGCAGCGGGAGCTCATAACGAGCAGTACTTC. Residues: CASSQVAAGAHNEQYF.

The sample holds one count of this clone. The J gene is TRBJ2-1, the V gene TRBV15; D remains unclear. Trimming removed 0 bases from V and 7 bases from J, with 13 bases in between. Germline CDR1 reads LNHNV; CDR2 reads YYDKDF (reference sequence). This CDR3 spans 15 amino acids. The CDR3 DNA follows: TGTGCCACCAGCAGAGATCGGGCGGCCTTGAATGAGCAGTTCTTC. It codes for CATSRDRAALNEQFF.

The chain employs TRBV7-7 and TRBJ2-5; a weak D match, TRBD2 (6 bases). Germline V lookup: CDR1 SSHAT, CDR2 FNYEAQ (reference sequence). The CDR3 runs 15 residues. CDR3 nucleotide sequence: TGTGCTAGCGGACCATTACGGGGAGGCCAAGAGACCCAGTACTTC. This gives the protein CASGPLRGGQETQYF.

The CDR3 DNA sequence: TGTGCCAGCAGCTTTCTCACTAGCCAACCTTACAATGAGCAGTTCTTC. The encoded protein is CASSFLTSQPYNEQFF. The chain joins TRBV5-6 to TRBJ2-1, with D perhaps matching TRBD2 (6 bases). CDR1 and CDR2 from the germline V gene are SGHDT and YYEEEE. Trimming took off 2 bases at V and 4 bases at J, with 16 bases between the two ends. This CDR3 is built from 16 residues.

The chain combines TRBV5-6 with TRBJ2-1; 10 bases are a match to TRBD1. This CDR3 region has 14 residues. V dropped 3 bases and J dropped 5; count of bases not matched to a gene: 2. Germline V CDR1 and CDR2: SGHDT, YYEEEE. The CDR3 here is CASSWGTGDNEQFF. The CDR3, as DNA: TGTGCCAGCAGCTGGGGGACAGGGGACAATGAGCAGTTCTTC.

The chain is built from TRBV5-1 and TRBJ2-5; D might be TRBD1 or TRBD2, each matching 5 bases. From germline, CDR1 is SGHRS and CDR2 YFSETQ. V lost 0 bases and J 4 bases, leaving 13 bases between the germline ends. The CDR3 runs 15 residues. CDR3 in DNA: TGCGCCAGCAGCTTGGTTTGGGGCGCGGGAGAGACCCAGTACTTC. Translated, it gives CASSLVWGAGETQYF.

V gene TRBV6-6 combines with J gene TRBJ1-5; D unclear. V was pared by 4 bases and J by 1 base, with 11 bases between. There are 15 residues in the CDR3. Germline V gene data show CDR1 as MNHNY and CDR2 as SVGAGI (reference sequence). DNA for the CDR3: TGTGCCAGCAGTTTCCGTCTGGGAAGCAATCAGCCCCAGCATTTT. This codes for CASSFRLGSNQPQHF.

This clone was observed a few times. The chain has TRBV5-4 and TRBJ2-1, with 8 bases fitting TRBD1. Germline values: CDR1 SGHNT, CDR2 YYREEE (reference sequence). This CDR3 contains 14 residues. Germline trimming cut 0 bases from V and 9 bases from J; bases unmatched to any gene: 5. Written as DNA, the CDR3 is TGTGCCAGCAGCTTGGTGGGACAGGACTCTGAGCAGTTCTTC. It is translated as CASSLVGQDSEQFF.

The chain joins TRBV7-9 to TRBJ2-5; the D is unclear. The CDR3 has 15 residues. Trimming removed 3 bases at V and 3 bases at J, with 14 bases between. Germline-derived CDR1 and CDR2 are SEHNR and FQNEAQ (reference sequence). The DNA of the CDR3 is TGTGCCAGCAGCTTCCCGTACCTTTTAAAAGAGACCCAGTACTTC. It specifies CASSFPYLLKETQYF.

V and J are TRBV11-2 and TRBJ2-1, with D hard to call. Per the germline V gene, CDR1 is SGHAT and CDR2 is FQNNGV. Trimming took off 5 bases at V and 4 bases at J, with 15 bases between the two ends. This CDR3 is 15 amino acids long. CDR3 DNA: TGTGCCAGCAGCCCTTTAAAAGGGCCGTACAATGAGCAGTTCTTC. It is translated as CASSPLKGPYNEQFF.

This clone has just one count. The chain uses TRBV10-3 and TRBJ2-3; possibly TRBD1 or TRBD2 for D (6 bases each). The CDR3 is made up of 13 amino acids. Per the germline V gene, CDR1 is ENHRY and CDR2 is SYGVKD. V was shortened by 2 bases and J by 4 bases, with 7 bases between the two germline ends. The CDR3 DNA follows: TGTGCCATCAGTGAGCGGGGGCCAGATACGCAGTATTTT. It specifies CAISERGPDTQYF.

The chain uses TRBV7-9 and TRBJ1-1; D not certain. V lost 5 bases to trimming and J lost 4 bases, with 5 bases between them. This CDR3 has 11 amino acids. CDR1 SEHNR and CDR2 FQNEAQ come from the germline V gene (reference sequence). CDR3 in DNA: TGTGCCAGCAGCACTAGCACTGAAGCTTTCTTT. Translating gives CASSTSTEAFF.

DNA of the CDR3: TGTGCCAGCAGTACCGACCGGGACAGGGAATTCTACGAGCAGTACTTC. Its protein is CASSTDRDREFYEQYF. This rearrangement joins TRBV28 to TRBJ2-7; TRBD1 agrees at 9 bases. The CDR3 has 16 residues. CDR1 and CDR2 from the germline V gene are MDHEN and SYDVKM. The V gene end was trimmed by 5 bases and the J gene end by 3 bases; junction bases not matched to a gene: 11.

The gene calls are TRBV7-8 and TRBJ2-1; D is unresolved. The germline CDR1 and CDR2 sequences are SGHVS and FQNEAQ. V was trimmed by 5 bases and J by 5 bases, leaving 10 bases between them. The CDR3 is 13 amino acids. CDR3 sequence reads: CASSPQNDNEQFF. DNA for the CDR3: TGTGCCAGCAGCCCTCAAAACGACAATGAGCAGTTCTTC.

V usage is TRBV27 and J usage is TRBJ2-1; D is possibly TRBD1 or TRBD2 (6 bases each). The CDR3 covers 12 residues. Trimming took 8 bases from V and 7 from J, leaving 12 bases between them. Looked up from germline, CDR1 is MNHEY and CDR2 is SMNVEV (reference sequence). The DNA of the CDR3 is TGTGCCAGCGTCGGGGGCAGAAATGAGCAGTTCTTC. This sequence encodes CASVGGRNEQFF.